The sequence of this T cell receptor beta chain was determined in a study of cytomegalovirus exposure and HLA in healthy donors. At the level of the study: A prior analysis found about 120 million unique TCR beta sequences from around 180 million T cells.

CDR3 length: 14 amino acids. Germline V lookup: CDR1 SNHLY, CDR2 FYNNEI. Trimming removed 7 bases from V and 5 bases from J; junction bases left unmatched: 8. There are a few counts of this clone. What it recognizes is unknown. Study results and caveats: TCR association rates varied by HLA locus in a later analysis, with DRB1 highest and HLA-C lowest. Several V segments, TRBV6-2 and TRBV6-3 among them, could not be told apart and were dropped.

The PCR used 60 Vbeta and 13 Jbeta primers. The data were produced by immunoSEQ multiplex PCR, yet TCRdb's version contains in-frame clones alone and is incomplete. The table has over 100,000 clones, 8.5% to 10% seen once. Each of the donors was a healthy bone marrow donor. The clonotype originates from a man aged 40-50 years in good health and CMV-seronegative. Material: PBMCs. V and J are TRBV2 and TRBJ1-1, with 9 bases lining up with TRBD1. The chain's CDR3 is CASTRETGGTEAFF. CDR3 coding DNA: TGTGCCAGCACTCGGGAGACAGGGGGGACTGAAGCTTTCTTT.